This T cell receptor (beta chain) was sequenced for a study of CD8+CD57+ T cells in acquired aplastic anemia. For the study at large: On average, sorted CD4+ and CD8+ cells gave roughly 3 ug of DNA. Reads per healthy sample averaged about 10 million (CD4+) and fewer than 13 million (CD8+).

Concerning this clonotype itself: The antigen is unknown. One junction end does not reproduce the germline sequence, and a read error may be involved.

Broader study findings: Patients shared 25 to 30 CD8+ CDR3 sequences with controls. The study found no significant CD8+ Simpson's diversity difference between patients and controls.

The CDR3 contains 15 residues. CDR1 MNHNS and CDR2 SASEGT come from the germline V gene. The study profiled TCR beta VDJ and CDR3 using genomic DNA as template. TCRdb analysed the reads with MiXCR anew, one entry per CDR3 protein. Here the sample spans some 190,000 distinct CDR3 sequences, about 47% being singletons. V usage is TRBV6-1 and J usage is TRBJ2-7; TRBD1 matches 11 bases. The sequencing sample was made of sorted CD4+, CD8+, or CD8+CD57+ T cells (not recorded which) from PBMCs. The sequence was obtained from a human donor in good health. In DNA, the CDR3 is TGTGCCAGCAGTGAAGGGGGACAGGGGGGAGACGAGCGGTACTTC. As protein: CASSEGGQGGDERYF.